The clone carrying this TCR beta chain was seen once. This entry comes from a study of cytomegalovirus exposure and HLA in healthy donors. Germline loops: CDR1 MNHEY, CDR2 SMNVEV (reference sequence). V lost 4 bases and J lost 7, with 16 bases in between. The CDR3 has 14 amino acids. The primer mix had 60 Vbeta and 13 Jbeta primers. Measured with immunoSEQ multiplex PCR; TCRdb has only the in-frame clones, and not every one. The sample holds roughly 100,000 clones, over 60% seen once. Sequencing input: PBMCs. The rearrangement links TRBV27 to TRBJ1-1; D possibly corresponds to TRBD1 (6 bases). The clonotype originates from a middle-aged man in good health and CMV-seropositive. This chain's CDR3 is CASSSIGGQGEAFF. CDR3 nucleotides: TGTGCCAGCAGTTCTATCGGGGGGCAGGGTGAAGCTTTCTTT.